This TCR beta chain was identified in a study of Graves' ophthalmopathy and Graves' hyperthyroidism. Whole-study context: Peripheral blood (taken before any treatment) was collected at initial diagnosis.

RNA served as the template for amplifying TCR beta CDR3 regions. Second-round multiplex PCR came after a first-round RT-PCR that employed HTBI primers. TCRdb reprocessed the multiplex PCR reads with MiXCR, giving one entry per CDR3 protein. Among about 220,000 distinct CDR3 sequences listed, 20% to 25% were seen once. CDR3 size: 14 residues. Germline CDR1 and CDR2: GTSNPN and SVGIG (reference sequence). V lost 5 bases and J lost 4, with 17 bases in between. The table lists this clonotype with many counts. Antigen: not known. Excluded were patients with other autoimmune diseases, uncontrolled infections, pregnancy or lactation. Each diagnosis was determined on the basis of clinical symptoms, serum thyroxine, TRAb, thyroid ultrasound and orbital computed tomography. Study-level results: This model predicted ophthalmopathy progression (sensitivity around 71%, specificity 72.22%).

The rearrangement joins TRBV30 to TRBJ2-5; D may be TRBD2 (7 bases). Sequences were obtained from peripheral blood. The source of this sequence is a woman between 45 and 65 years old with Graves' ophthalmopathy. This chain's CDR3 is CAWGGTPGGETQYF. CDR3 nucleotides: TGTGCCTGGGGTGGGACACCGGGGGGAGAGACCCAGTACTTC.